The present entry profiles one TCR beta chain with its context. Its specificity is unknown. CDR1 and CDR2 from the germline V gene are SGHVS and FNYEAQ. Unmatched junction bases numbered 6, after V lost 5 bases and J lost 0 bases. This CDR3 contains 15 residues. The data originate from a study of shared clonotypes between healthy human individuals. Notes on the study in general: An anticipated effect of sequencing depth on clonotype sharing among donors was recognized. The low donor count limited represented genetic and exposure-history diversity. Several donors held about 5% of naive CD4 clonotypes in common.

Over several immunoSEQ plates, each subset's genomic DNA was distributed in even portions. Profiling relied on immunoSEQ multiplex PCR, and the TCRdb table lists in-frame clones only, not all of them. This sample has some 500,000 clones; 90% to 96% occur once, and the top ten carry 0.05% to 0.07%. This sequence was found in a woman aged 25 to 45 in good health. The chain carries TRBV7-6 and TRBJ2-7; 8 bases map to TRBD2. Sequences were obtained from naive CD4+ T cells sorted from blood. The sample's subset: CD45RA+ positively selected. CDR3 in DNA: TGTGCCAGCAGCGCAAGGGCGGGGGGCTCCTACGAGCAGTACTTC. Protein product: CASSARAGGSYEQYF.